A selection of T cell receptor beta chains follows, all from one sample in a study of Tregs in tolerant kidney transplant recipients. TCRdb's table, derived via immunoSEQ multiplex PCR, lists solely in-frame clones and lacks some. The table records around 50,000 clones, 91% of them present only once. The sequenced sample was CD8+ T cells from blood (PBMCs), obtained 24 months after the transplant. These receptor sequences come from a human patient who received a combined kidney and bone marrow transplant. Certain T cells may be donor cells from the graft. Both conserved end residues are part of each CDR3. The D gene is left open where the match is weak. Expanded clones are given a class, and other clones once, few, many or no size at all.

J,size,D,V,CDR3,DNA
TRBJ2-7,.,.,TRBV15,CATSRHYPDLSQDEQYF,TGTGCCACCAGCAGACATTATCCCGACCTTTCTCAGGACGAGCAGTACTTC
TRBJ2-1,once,.,TRBV9,CASSAGTASYNEQFF,TGTGCCAGCAGCGCCGGGACTGCCTCCTACAATGAGCAGTTCTTC
TRBJ2-1,.,TRBD2,TRBV9,CASTGLEVDEQFF,TGTGCCAGCACGGGACTAGAAGTCGATGAGCAGTTCTTC
TRBJ1-1,.,.,TRBV7-9,CASSRGTEAFF,TGTGCCAGCAGCCGAGGGACTGAAGCTTTCTTT
TRBJ1-1,once,.,TRBV6-5,CASSYSILGVYTEAFF,TGTGCCAGCAGTTACTCGATATTAGGGGTGTACACTGAAGCTTTCTTT
TRBJ2-7,once,.,TRBV5-6,CASAVRYSSYEQYF,TGTGCCAGCGCGGTGCGGTATTCCTCCTACGAGCAGTACTTC
TRBJ2-1,.,.,TRBV29-1,CSVEGAEQFF,TGCAGCGTTGAGGGGGCTGAGCAGTTCTTC
TRBJ2-7,.,TRBD1,TRBV28,CASSPGTVLYPYEQYF,TGTGCCAGCAGTCCTGGGACAGTTTTATATCCCTACGAGCAGTACTTC
TRBJ2-7,.,.,TRBV7-3,CASSLRGSRSSYEQYF,TGTGCCAGCAGCCTACGGGGTAGCAGGAGCTCCTACGAGCAGTACTTC
TRBJ2-1,.,.,TRBV5-6,CASSLGGSSHNEQFF,TGTGCCAGCAGCTTGGGAGGGTCCTCCCACAATGAGCAGTTCTTC
TRBJ2-5,.,TRBD2,TRBV27,CASSPSAGVPGETQYF,TGTGCCAGCAGTCCTTCAGCGGGGGTGCCTGGGGAGACCCAGTACTTC
TRBJ2-7,.,TRBD1,TRBV11-2,CASSYGQGYYEQYF,TGTGCCAGCAGCTATGGACAGGGTTACTACGAGCAGTACTTC
TRBJ1-5,.,.,TRBV30,CAWSPYTNQPQHF,TGTGCCTGGAGTCCTTACACCAATCAGCCCCAGCATTTT
TRBJ2-7,.,.,TRBV19,CASSAAAEGYEQYF,TGTGCCAGTAGTGCGGCAGCGGAGGGCTACGAGCAGTACTTC
TRBJ1-1,.,.,TRBV4-1,CASARQGSNTEAFF,TGCGCCAGCGCCCGACAAGGTTCGAACACTGAAGCTTTCTTT
TRBJ2-1,.,.,TRBV28,CASSLDGDNEQFF,TGTGCCAGCAGTTTAGACGGGGACAATGAGCAGTTCTTC